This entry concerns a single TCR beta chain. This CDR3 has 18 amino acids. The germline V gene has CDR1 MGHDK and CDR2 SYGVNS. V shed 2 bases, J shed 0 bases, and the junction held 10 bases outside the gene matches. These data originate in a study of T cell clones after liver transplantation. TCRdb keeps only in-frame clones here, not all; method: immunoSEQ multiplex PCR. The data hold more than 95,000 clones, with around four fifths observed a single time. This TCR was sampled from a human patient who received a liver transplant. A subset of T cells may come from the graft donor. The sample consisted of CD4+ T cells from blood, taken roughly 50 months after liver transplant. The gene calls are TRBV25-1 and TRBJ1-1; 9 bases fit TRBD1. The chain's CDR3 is CASSEKDRGYFMNTEAFF. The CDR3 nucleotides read TGTGCCAGCAGTGAAAAGGACAGGGGCTATTTTATGAACACTGAAGCTTTCTTT.